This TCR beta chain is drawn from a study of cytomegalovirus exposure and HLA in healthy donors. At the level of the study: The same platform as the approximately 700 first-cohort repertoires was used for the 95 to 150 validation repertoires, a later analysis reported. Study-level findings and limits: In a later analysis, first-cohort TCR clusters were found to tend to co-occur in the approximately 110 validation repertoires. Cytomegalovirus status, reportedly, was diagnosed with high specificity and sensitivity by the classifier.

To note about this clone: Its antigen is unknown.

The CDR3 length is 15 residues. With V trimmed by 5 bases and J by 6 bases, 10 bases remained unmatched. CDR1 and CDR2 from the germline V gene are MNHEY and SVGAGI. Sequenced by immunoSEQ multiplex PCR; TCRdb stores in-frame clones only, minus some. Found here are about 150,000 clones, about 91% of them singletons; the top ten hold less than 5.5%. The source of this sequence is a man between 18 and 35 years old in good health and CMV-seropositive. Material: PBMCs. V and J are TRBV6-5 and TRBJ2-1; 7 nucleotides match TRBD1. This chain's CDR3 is CASSIDRVGSNEQFF. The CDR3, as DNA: TGTGCCAGCAGTATTGACAGGGTTGGGAGCAATGAGCAGTTCTTC.